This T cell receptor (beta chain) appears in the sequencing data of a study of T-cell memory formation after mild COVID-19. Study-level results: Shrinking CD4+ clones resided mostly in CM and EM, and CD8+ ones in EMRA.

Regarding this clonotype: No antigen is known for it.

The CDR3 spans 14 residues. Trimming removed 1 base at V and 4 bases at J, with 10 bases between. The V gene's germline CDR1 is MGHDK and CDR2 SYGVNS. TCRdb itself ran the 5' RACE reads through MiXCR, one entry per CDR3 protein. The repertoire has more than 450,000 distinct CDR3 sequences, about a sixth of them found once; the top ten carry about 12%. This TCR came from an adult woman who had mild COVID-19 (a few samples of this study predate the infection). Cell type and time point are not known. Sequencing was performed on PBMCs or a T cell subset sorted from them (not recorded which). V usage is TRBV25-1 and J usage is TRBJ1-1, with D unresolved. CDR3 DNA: TGTGCCAGCAGTGAATGGGCCAGCCGCACTGAAGCTTTCTTT. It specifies CASSEWASRTEAFF.